This TCR beta chain was documented in a study of somatic mutations in cytotoxic T cells in rheumatoid arthritis. The germline V and J ends were trimmed by 8 bases and 5 bases, with 20 bases remaining between them. In germline, CDR1 is SGHVS, CDR2 FNYEAQ. The CDR3 contains 15 residues. As to this clone: Its antigen remains unidentified.

Study-wide results and caveats: Statistical analysis of the slight TRBV07 underrepresentation in rheumatoid arthritis patients did not adjust for multiple comparisons.

TCRdb's copy holds only in-frame clones and misses some; the assay was immunoSEQ multiplex PCR. The repertoire includes 15,000 to 20,000 clones, approximately 75% of them detected once, and around an eighth sits in the top ten. The TCR comes from an adult with rheumatoid arthritis. Sequenced material: CD8+ T cells sorted from blood. This sequence joins TRBV7-6 and TRBJ2-3, with D possibly being TRBD1 or TRBD2 (5 bases each). In DNA form, the CDR3 reads TGTGCCAGCCGTTTGGGGTTCGGGGCGCGAGATACGCAGTATTTT. Its protein product is CASRLGFGARDTQYF.